Below, 18 T cell receptor beta chains from the same sample are listed, as sequenced in a study of CD8 T cells in ankylosing spondylitis. Each CDR3 protein is one row after TCRdb ran MiXCR on the 5' RACE reads. The table has a few hundred thousand distinct CDR3 sequences, approximately 20% seen once. The sequencing input was blood, either unsorted or a sorted T cell fraction (not recorded which). All receptors derive from a male donor with ankylosing spondylitis or in good health (not recorded which).

This sequence joins TRBV11-2 and TRBJ2-3, with a weak D call TRBD1 (6 bases). This CDR3 spans 16 amino acids. V was trimmed by 4 bases and J by 2 bases, leaving 16 bases between them. CDR1 and CDR2 from the germline V gene are SGHAT and FQNNGV. The CDR3 DNA sequence: TGTGCCAGCAGCTGGGGACATCCGATCTCCACAGATACGCAGTATTTT. Its translation: CASSWGHPISTDTQYF.

This clonotype was detected only a few times. CDR3 sequence reads: CASSFPSGLADTDTQYF. In DNA form, the CDR3 reads TGTGCCAGCAGTTTCCCCTCGGGACTAGCGGACACAGATACGCAGTATTTT. The chain has TRBV12-3 or TRBV12-4 and TRBJ2-3; TRBD2 agrees at 11 bases. Trimming took 3 bases from V and 2 from J; bases not matched to a gene: 7. The CDR3 is 17 amino acids.

This clonotype has ten or more counts. This chain uses TRBV7-3 with TRBJ1-6; possibly TRBD1 for D (5 bases). Between the trimmed V and J ends, which lost 3 bases and 7 bases, there was a span of 7 bases. The CDR3 spans 13 residues. The germline gives CDR1 SGHTA, CDR2 FQGTGA. CDR3 in DNA: TGTGCCAGCAGCTTTGGGGGAAATTCACCCCTCCACTTT. It specifies CASSFGGNSPLHF.

This clonotype was counted ten times or more. V is TRBV6-4 and J is TRBJ2-1, with D perhaps matching TRBD2 (5 bases). Trimming removed 6 bases at V and 4 bases at J, with 7 bases between. The germline V gene encodes CDR1 MRHNA and CDR2 SNTAGT. The length of the CDR3 is 12 residues. CDR3 region: CASSGDYNEQFF. The DNA for the CDR3 is TGTGCCAGCAGCGGGGATTACAATGAGCAGTTCTTC.

V gene TRBV20-1 combines with J gene TRBJ2-7, with 7 bases aligning to TRBD2. This CDR3 is 14 amino acids long. J was trimmed by 3 bases and V by 2 bases; bases with no gene match: 7. Germline V CDR1 and CDR2: DFQATT, SNEGSKA (reference sequence). In nucleotides, the CDR3 is TGCAGTGCTAGAACTCCGCGGGAGTTCTACGAGCAGTACTTC. Amino acids: CSARTPREFYEQYF.

In this sample, this clonotype turned up a few times. The V call is TRBV20-1, the J call TRBJ2-1; TRBD2 matches 8 bases. Germline values: CDR1 DFQATT, CDR2 SNEGSKA (reference sequence). V lost 1 base, J lost 8 bases, and 13 bases stayed unmatched. This CDR3 spans 16 amino acids. The CDR3 reads CSARGFGGLVVDEQFF. DNA for the CDR3: TGCAGTGCTAGAGGTTTCGGGGGACTAGTGGTAGATGAGCAGTTCTTC.

This clonotype was recorded at least ten times. The chain has TRBV2 and TRBJ2-7; TRBD1 or TRBD2 may be the D gene (5 bases each). There are 13 residues in the CDR3. The V end lost 6 bases, the J end lost 3 bases, and 12 bases lay between the germline ends. In germline, CDR1 is SNHLY, CDR2 FYNNEI. The CDR3 DNA follows: TGTGCCAGCAGCGGGGACGCCTTCTACGAGCAGTACTTC. Protein product: CASSGDAFYEQYF.

This clonotype was recorded at least ten times. The CDR3 sequence: CSARTREAWEQYF. The CDR3 DNA sequence: TGCAGTGCTAGGACTAGAGAGGCTTGGGAGCAGTACTTC. The gene calls are TRBV20-1 and TRBJ2-7; D may be TRBD2 (6 bases). The CDR3 runs to 13 residues. Germline values: CDR1 DFQATT, CDR2 SNEGSKA (reference sequence). Trimming cost V 3 bases and J 7 bases, with 16 bases left between them.

This chain links TRBV5-1 with TRBJ2-5, with D perhaps matching TRBD1 or TRBD2 (6 bases each). CDR1 and CDR2 (germline): SGHRS, YFSETQ. The CDR3 extends over 15 amino acids. Between the trimmed V and J ends, which lost 0 bases and 5 bases, there was a span of 14 bases. Written as DNA, the CDR3 is TGCGCCAGCAGCTTGGAGGGGGGAGGAATTGAGACCCAGTACTTC. Translation: CASSLEGGGIETQYF. The whole variable domain, remainder taken from reference TRBV5-1 and TRBJ2-5, is KAGVTQTPRYLIKTRGQQVTLSCSPISGHRSVSWYQQTPGQGLQFLFEYFSETQRNKGNFPGRFSGRQFSNSRSEMNVSTLELGDSALYLCASSLEGGGIETQYFGPGTRLLVL.

The chain couples TRBV7-3 to TRBJ2-1; a possible D gene is TRBD2 (5 bases). The length of the CDR3 is 16 residues. The V end was cut by 0 bases, the J end by 0 bases, with 9 bases between. The V gene's germline CDR1 is SGHTA and CDR2 FQGTGA. The CDR3 DNA reads TGTGCCAGCAGCTTAACGTGGGAGAGCTCCTACAATGAGCAGTTCTTC. Protein product: CASSLTWESSYNEQFF.

The rearrangement links TRBV7-2 to TRBJ2-3; possible D gene TRBD1, 6 bases. The CDR3 covers 15 residues. The V gene's germline CDR1 is SGHTA and CDR2 FQGNSA. The V and J ends lost 3 bases and 0 bases respectively, with 10 bases between them. CDR3: CASSLRGTSTDTQYF. The CDR3 region has the DNA TGTGCCAGCAGCTTGAGAGGGACAAGCACAGATACGCAGTATTTT.

This clonotype was detected many times. The chain links TRBV29-1 to TRBJ2-1; 8 nucleotides agree with TRBD2. In germline, CDR1 is SQVTM, CDR2 ANQGSEA. There are 13 residues in the CDR3. The trim removed 7 bases at V and 5 bases at J, leaving 7 bases unmatched. CDR3: CSAGGGFNNEQFF. CDR3 coding DNA: TGCAGCGCGGGGGGGGGGTTCAACAATGAGCAGTTCTTC.

Only a few counts were recorded for this clonotype. The rearrangement links TRBV6-1 to TRBJ1-5, with unresolved D. The CDR3 is made up of 14 amino acids. Per germline, CDR1 MNHNS and CDR2 SASEGT. Between the trimmed V and J ends, which lost 4 bases and 10 bases, there was a span of 17 bases. The CDR3 region is CASSAQTNSDPQHF. The CDR3 DNA reads TGTGCCAGCAGTGCCCAGACTAATAGCGACCCCCAGCATTTT.

V usage is TRBV28 and J usage is TRBJ2-3; D may be TRBD2 (6 bases). CDR3 length equals 14 residues. The germline V gene has CDR1 MDHEN and CDR2 SYDVKM. V was clipped by 4 bases and J by 4 bases, with 12 bases between them. The CDR3 bases are TGTGCCAGCAGTTGGGGAGGCGGCGCAGATACGCAGTATTTT. Protein: CASSWGGGADTQYF.

This clonotype turned up a few times. This chain uses TRBV29-1 with TRBJ2-1; 11 bases agree with TRBD2. The J segment lost 4 bases and the V segment lost 3 bases, leaving 2 bases of the junction unmatched. Per germline, CDR1 SQVTM and CDR2 ANQGSEA. This CDR3 spans 14 amino acids. CDR3 in amino acids: CSVDTSGGYNEQFF. The CDR3 DNA follows: TGCAGCGTTGATACTAGCGGGGGTTACAATGAGCAGTTCTTC.

This clonotype was observed a few times. The J gene is TRBJ2-1, the V gene TRBV6-5, with D possibly TRBD1 on 5 matching bases. V lost 2 bases to trimming and J lost 3 bases, with 8 bases between them. Germline values: CDR1 MNHEY, CDR2 SVGAGI. The CDR3 is 14 amino acids. The CDR3 spells CASSYGDSYNEQFF. The CDR3 DNA reads as TGTGCCAGCAGTTACGGCGACAGCTACAATGAGCAGTTCTTC.

The gene calls are TRBV29-1 and TRBJ2-7; the D gene is possibly TRBD2 (6 bases). The V gene's germline CDR1 is SQVTM and CDR2 ANQGSEA. Trimming took 3 bases from V and 6 from J, leaving 9 bases between them. CDR3 length: 11 residues. The CDR3 DNA follows: TGCAGCGTTGACGGCGGGGCCGAGCAGTACTTC. Amino acid sequence: CSVDGGAEQYF.

The chain links TRBV20-1 to TRBJ2-3; 7 nucleotides agree with TRBD2. Germline lookup yields CDR1 DFQATT and CDR2 SNEGSKA (reference sequence). Trimming cost V 0 bases and J 5 bases; bases outside gene matches: 17. CDR3 length: 18 amino acids. This CDR3 reads CSARDLPGAGVIGDTQYF. In DNA, the CDR3 is TGCAGTGCTAGAGATCTCCCCGGTGCGGGAGTGATCGGAGATACGCAGTATTTT.